This T cell receptor (beta chain) was identified during a study of blood T cell repertoires in COVID-19 (dated by TCRdb to 2020 to 2022). At the level of the whole study: Samples from collaborators originated in the United States, Italy and Spain and spanned both the acute and convalescent phases of COVID-19. The material from the prospective study consisted of cDNA or gDNA derived from T cells, B-cell-depleted T cells, or PBMCs. The dataset comprised deeply sampled blood TCRbeta repertoires from subjects exposed to, actively infected with, or recovered from COVID-19. The repertoires were released in a freely available public database meant as a resource for research on the immune response to SARS-CoV-2. The samples were drawn from the first 160 participants of the ongoing ImmuneRACE study and from some 1,300 subjects provided by 6 global collaborators. A de-identified subject ID, COVID-19 status, age in years and sex were almost always included in the sample metadata. Where HLA class I and class II types were available, the types were taken from metadata supplied by the sample provider, not from assay-based typing.

V sheds 0 bases and J sheds 2 bases, leaving 5 bases between their ends. From the germline V gene (reference sequence), CDR1 is GTSNPN and CDR2 is SVGIG. From its cysteine to its phenylalanine, the CDR3 spans 13 amino acids. Solely the CDR3 DNA is kept, with 39 bases framed from the first base. Turning to this clone: What this receptor recognizes is not known. Per-base quality was not reported, and no clone a single base away is much larger than it.

In Seattle, one collaborating source enrolled patients while the infection was active and tracked those patients longitudinally over the course of disease. The collaborating institutions used their own protocols to collect whole blood in K2EDTA tubes. For TCRbeta analysis, collaborators shipped samples in one of three forms: frozen whole blood, isolated PBMCs, or DNA extracted from either of those sample types. TCRbeta CDR3 regions were amplified from genomic DNA by means of the immunoSEQ Assay, a bias-controlled multiplex PCR. Processing in the source paper ran as follows. The number of nucleated cells in each sample was estimated by amplification of reference gene primers within the assay. To quantify the absolute abundance of each unique TCRbeta CDR3 rearrangement, sequence reads were collapsed and filtered. For each sample, productive Simpson clonality was calculated as the square root of Simpson's diversity index over productive rearrangements. This immuneACCESS table, as held by TCRdb, lists in-frame sequences with V and J called but not all clones. Of the missing ones, under half trace to an unresolved V gene in checked studies; the others have no known cause. V, J and clone size are taken as reported in that table, and D and trimming were inferred from the DNA itself. In this sample the table shows around 440,000 clones, approximately 88% of which occur a single time. The ten largest make up 10% to 15% of the sample.

General findings and caveats noted by the study authors: The amount of clinical and demographic metadata varied by source and participant and was provided uncurated.

The rearrangement combines TRBV30 with TRBJ1-5; no D gene call is confident. Sequenced: peripheral blood. The TCR originated in a woman between 45 and 60 years old with COVID-19, enrolled during active disease. The nucleotides read TGTGCCTGGAGTGTACGAGGCAATCAGCCCCAGCATTTT. This is translated as CAWSVRGNQPQHF.